The 28 T cell receptor beta chains below all came from one sample that was sequenced in a study of T cells after yellow fever vaccination. TCRdb independently ran MiXCR on the 5' RACE reads; one entry per CDR3 protein. The repertoire holds 200,000 to 250,000 distinct CDR3 sequences, 6.9% seen once, with 0.65% to 0.9% in the top ten. This material consisted of CD4+ T cells sorted from PBMCs, taken 15 days after the yellow fever booster vaccination. All receptors derive from a young man who received the YFV17D yellow fever vaccine.

The sample holds many counts of this clonotype. The chain links TRBV27 to TRBJ1-4; D is unclear. This CDR3 contains 15 residues. Germline V gene data show CDR1 as MNHEY and CDR2 as SMNVEV (reference sequence). Trimming took off 0 bases at V and 4 bases at J, with 9 bases between the two ends. The CDR3 DNA follows: TGTGCCAGCAGTTTATCGTTCAGAGTTAATGAAAAACTGTTTTTT. Translated, it gives CASSLSFRVNEKLFF.

This clonotype was seen a handful of times. The V call is TRBV19, the J call TRBJ2-2; D possibly corresponds to TRBD1 (6 bases). This CDR3 is built from 14 residues. In germline, CDR1 is LNHDA, CDR2 SQIVND (reference sequence). V was trimmed by 5 bases and J by 3 bases, leaving 10 bases between them. The CDR3 DNA reads TGTGCCAGTAGTTCCCCAGGGGACACCGGGGAGCTGTTTTTT. This sequence encodes CASSSPGDTGELFF.

This clonotype was seen more than once but under ten times. V gene TRBV3-1 combines with J gene TRBJ2-1, with D possibly being TRBD1 (6 bases). V was clipped by 6 bases and J by 10 bases, with 16 bases between them. Germline CDR1 is LGHDT and CDR2 is YNNKEL (reference sequence). The CDR3 runs to 13 residues. CDR3: CASSSVRQAEQFF. The CDR3 nucleotides are TGTGCCAGCAGTTCTGTCAGACAGGCGGAGCAGTTCTTC.

This clonotype was observed many times. The chain couples TRBV29-1 to TRBJ2-5; D is perhaps TRBD1 (6 bases). This CDR3 contains 13 residues. The ends were cut back, 5 bases at V and 4 bases at J, with 14 bases in the middle. Germline loops: CDR1 SQVTM, CDR2 ANQGSEA. The CDR3 DNA is TGCAGCGTTCGACCAGGGGTGGGAGAGACCCAGTACTTC. Protein sequence: CSVRPGVGETQYF. Based on the CDR3 plus reference TRBV29-1 and TRBJ2-5, the full variable domain is SAVISQKPSRDICQRGTSLTIQCQVDSQVTMMFWYRQQPGQSLTLIATANQGSEATYESGFVIDKFPISRPNLTFSTLTVSNMSPEDSSIYLCSVRPGVGETQYFGPGTRLLVL.

This clonotype has only a few counts. The chain joins TRBV7-9 to TRBJ2-5; D is ambiguous. The V gene's germline CDR1 is SEHNR and CDR2 FQNEAQ (reference sequence). The V gene lost 3 bases and the J gene lost 6 bases, with 8 bases spanning the gap. The CDR3 length is 12 residues. The CDR3 nucleotides read TGTGCCAGCAGCTTGAGAAGTCAGACCCAGTACTTC. This translates into CASSLRSQTQYF.

A few counts support this clonotype. The chain recombines TRBV5-1 with TRBJ2-2; the D gene is possibly TRBD2 (5 bases). Germline CDR1 is SGHRS and CDR2 is YFSETQ. The CDR3 is 13 residues long. Deletions cut 4 bases from V and 5 bases from J, with 9 bases between. The CDR3 here is CASSIGSTGELFF. The CDR3, as DNA: TGCGCCAGCAGCATAGGGAGTACCGGGGAGCTGTTTTTT.

This clonotype was detected only a few times. J is TRBJ2-7 and V is TRBV28; 9 bases are shared with TRBD2. J gave up 6 bases and V 7 bases, and 19 bases lay outside the gene matches. This CDR3 comprises 17 residues. The germline V gene encodes CDR1 MDHEN and CDR2 SYDVKM. Here the CDR3 DNA reads TGTGCCAGCACCCCAGATCTAGCGGGACCCAGGGGGTCCGAGCAGTACTTC. Translation gives CASTPDLAGPRGSEQYF.

The chain links TRBV20-1 to TRBJ1-2; no reliable D call. In germline, CDR1 is DFQATT, CDR2 SNEGSKA (reference sequence). Trimming took off 5 bases at V and 8 bases at J, with 15 bases between the two ends. The CDR3 extends over 12 amino acids. The CDR3 loop reads CSAYEWKLGYTF. As DNA, the CDR3 is TGCAGTGCTTACGAGTGGAAACTGGGCTACACCTTC.

The table lists this clonotype with many counts. The chain is built from TRBV6-5 and TRBJ2-2; tentative D call: TRBD2 (6 bases). Between the trimmed V and J ends, which lost 6 bases and 6 bases, there was a span of 14 bases. Looked up from germline, CDR1 is MNHEY and CDR2 is SVGAGI. The CDR3 spans 14 residues. CDR3 bases: TGTGCCAGCAGACTAACGGGGGAGGCCGGGGAGCTGTTTTTT. It specifies CASRLTGEAGELFF.

This clonotype has ten or more counts. The rearrangement uses TRBV20-1 and TRBJ2-3, with TRBD1 as a possible D gene (5 bases). CDR1 is DFQATT and CDR2 is SNEGSKA in the germline V gene (reference sequence). V was pared by 0 bases and J by 9 bases, with 19 bases between. This CDR3 region has 15 residues. The CDR3 sequence: CSARDRAGVVQTQYF. The CDR3 nucleotides read TGCAGTGCTAGAGACAGGGCCGGTGTCGTCCAAACGCAGTATTTT.

There are many counts of this clonotype. The chain employs TRBV2 and TRBJ2-5; D is unclear. In germline, CDR1 is SNHLY, CDR2 FYNNEI. The V gene lost 6 bases and the J gene lost 1 base, with 9 bases spanning the gap. CDR3 length: 13 residues. The CDR3 protein is CASRGQFQETQYF. The CDR3 DNA follows: TGTGCCAGCAGAGGCCAGTTCCAAGAGACCCAGTACTTC.

The genes are TRBV28 and TRBJ1-4; tentatively, D is TRBD1 (5 bases). The CDR3 covers 14 residues. Germline loops: CDR1 MDHEN, CDR2 SYDVKM. V lost 3 bases and J lost 5, with 10 bases in between. The CDR3 sequence is CASSFGGGNEKLFF. The CDR3 region has the DNA TGTGCCAGCAGTTTTGGGGGGGGGAATGAAAAACTGTTTTTT. Complete variable domain (other parts from reference TRBV28 and TRBJ1-4): DVKVTQSSRYLVKRTGEKVFLECVQDMDHENMFWYRQDPGLGLRLIYFSYDVKMKEKGDIPEGYSVSREKKERFSLILESASTNQTSMYLCASSFGGGNEKLFFGSGTQLSVL.

V and J are TRBV29-1 and TRBJ2-2; no definite D call. The germline gives CDR1 SQVTM, CDR2 ANQGSEA. The CDR3 has 12 amino acids. The V gene lost 7 bases and the J gene lost 0 bases, with 6 bases spanning the gap. The CDR3 nucleotides read TGCAGCGGGAGCCCGAACACCGGGGAGCTGTTTTTT. The encoded protein is CSGSPNTGELFF.

This clonotype was detected only a few times. This chain uses TRBV7-2 with TRBJ2-7; D may be TRBD2 (5 bases). The CDR3 contains 13 residues. V was shortened by 5 bases and J by 6 bases, with 14 bases between the two germline ends. Germline CDR1 SGHTA, CDR2 FQGNSA. CDR3 DNA sequence: TGTGCCAGCAGCCTCCTTTCGGGGTTCGAGCAGTACTTC. It yields the protein CASSLLSGFEQYF.

This clonotype has a count of ten or more. This chain uses TRBV7-3 with TRBJ2-1, with 8 positions matching TRBD2. Germline V gives CDR1 SGHTA, CDR2 FQGTGA. After removal of 0 bases from V and 7 bases from J, the junction contained 5 bases not matched to a gene. CDR3 length: 15 amino acids. The CDR3 here is CASSLTAGVGNEQFF. The CDR3 region has the DNA TGTGCCAGCAGCTTAACAGCGGGAGTAGGGAATGAGCAGTTCTTC.

This clonotype was detected a few times. This chain links TRBV18 with TRBJ2-5; no clear D gene. Looked up from germline, CDR1 is KGHSH and CDR2 is LQKENI. V was shortened by 6 bases and J by 2 bases, with 10 bases between the two germline ends. The CDR3 runs to 13 residues. CDR3 bases: TGTGCCAGCTCCCCAAGCCCTCAAGAGACCCAGTACTTC. Amino acids: CASSPSPQETQYF.

This clonotype was observed many times. CDR3 sequence reads: CAISGLTADTQYF. CDR3 DNA: TGTGCCATCAGTGGTTTGACGGCTGATACGCAGTATTTT. The chain joins TRBV10-3 to TRBJ2-3; D gene ambiguous. V was trimmed by 4 bases and J by 6 bases, leaving 11 bases between them. Germline CDR1 reads ENHRY; CDR2 reads SYGVKD. The CDR3 covers 13 residues.

This clonotype was seen a few times. The rearrangement links TRBV4-3 to TRBJ2-2; 9 bases line up with TRBD1. Per germline, CDR1 LGHNA and CDR2 YSLEER. CDR3 length equals 16 residues. The V gene end was trimmed by 4 bases and the J gene end by 7 bases; junction bases not matched to a gene: 10. DNA of the CDR3: TGCGCCAGCAGCCGGAATGGACAGGGGTCAGGCGGGGAGCTGTTTTTT. Its protein product is CASSRNGQGSGGELFF.

Comments on this clonotype: A junction end diverges from the germline sequence, so it may reflect a read error. The chain couples TRBV28 to TRBJ1-2; D call uncertain. The length of the CDR3 is 12 residues. The germline gives CDR1 MDHEN, CDR2 SYDVKM. Written as DNA, the CDR3 is TGTGCCAGCAGTGATTATAAGGATGGCTACATCTTC. Protein product: CASSDYKDGYIF.

This clonotype was observed at least ten times. As DNA, the CDR3 is TGCGCCAGCAGCCTGGCGGGAGTGGGCAATGAGCAGTTCTTC. Protein sequence: CASSLAGVGNEQFF. This chain uses TRBV5-1 with TRBJ2-1; TRBD2 aligns across 7 bases. Germline V CDR1 and CDR2: SGHRS, YFSETQ. CDR3 length: 14 residues. The trim removed 4 bases at V and 6 bases at J, leaving 7 bases unmatched. The variable domain in full, completed from reference TRBV5-1 and TRBJ2-1, reads KAGVTQTPRYLIKTRGQQVTLSCSPISGHRSVSWYQQTPGQGLQFLFEYFSETQRNKGNFPGRFSGRQFSNSRSEMNVSTLELGDSALYLCASSLAGVGNEQFFGPGTRLTVL.

This rearrangement joins TRBV2 to TRBJ1-5; no definite D call. Germline CDR1 and CDR2: SNHLY and FYNNEI. This CDR3 contains 13 residues. V lost 5 bases to trimming and J lost 3 bases, with 8 bases between them. CDR3 nucleotide sequence: TGTGCCAGCAGTCAAGTCGACAATCAGCCCCAGCATTTT. Translated, it gives CASSQVDNQPQHF.

The rearrangement uses TRBV7-2 and TRBJ2-5, with D unresolved. The CDR3 consists of 12 residues. Between the trimmed V and J ends, which lost 2 bases and 5 bases, there was a span of 6 bases. Germline CDR1 reads SGHTA; CDR2 reads FQGNSA. CDR3: CASSLLYETQYF. CDR3 sequence (DNA): TGTGCCAGCAGCTTACTTTATGAGACCCAGTACTTC.

This clonotype turned up a few times. In DNA form, the CDR3 reads TGTGCCAGCCGGGCTCTGCCTTTCTCCGAGCAGTACTTC. Protein product: CASRALPFSEQYF. V usage is TRBV7-2 and J usage is TRBJ2-7; D ambiguous. V lost 8 bases and J lost 6, with 17 bases in between. Looked up from germline, CDR1 is SGHTA and CDR2 is FQGNSA. This CDR3 has 13 residues.

This clonotype was observed many times. The gene calls are TRBV5-1 and TRBJ2-4; 7 bases agree with TRBD1. In germline, CDR1 is SGHRS, CDR2 YFSETQ. The CDR3 length is 14 residues. Trimming at V came to 4 bases and at J to 1 base, leaving 2 bases not matched to a gene. CDR3 sequence: CASSGTVAKNIQYF. CDR3 nucleotide sequence: TGCGCCAGCAGCGGGACAGTCGCCAAAAACATTCAGTACTTC.

The chain couples TRBV6-6 to TRBJ2-1; D unresolved. The CDR3 runs to 10 residues. From germline, CDR1 is MNHNY and CDR2 SVGAGI (reference sequence). The V gene lost 7 bases and the J gene lost 7 bases, with 5 bases spanning the gap. The CDR3 spells CASKKNEQFF. In DNA, the CDR3 is TGTGCCAGCAAAAAGAATGAGCAGTTCTTC.

This clonotype was detected ten times or more. This chain connects TRBV11-1 to TRBJ2-2; 9 bases agree with TRBD2. CDR1 is SGHAT, CDR2 FQDESV, per germline (reference sequence). The J segment lost 5 bases and the V segment lost 5 bases, leaving 6 bases of the junction unmatched. This CDR3 comprises 15 residues. The CDR3 sequence is CASSPSGIRTGELFF. The DNA of the CDR3 is TGTGCCAGCAGCCCTAGCGGGATACGGACCGGGGAGCTGTTTTTT.

At least ten counts were recorded for this clonotype. This chain links TRBV20-1 with TRBJ2-7; maybe TRBD2 (6 bases). V lost 6 bases and J lost 1, with 16 bases in between. CDR3 size: 14 residues. Germline values: CDR1 DFQATT, CDR2 SNEGSKA (reference sequence). The CDR3: CSADHGTLSYEQYF. The CDR3 DNA reads TGCAGTGCAGACCACGGGACTCTGTCCTACGAGCAGTACTTC.

This clonotype showed up just a few times. V and J are TRBV5-4 and TRBJ2-1; TRBD2 matches 7 bases. CDR3 length: 15 amino acids. The J segment lost 8 bases and the V segment lost 4 bases, leaving 12 bases of the junction unmatched. The germline V gene has CDR1 SGHNT and CDR2 YYREEE (reference sequence). CDR3 region: CASSPGAAGLDEQFF. The CDR3 DNA sequence: TGTGCCAGCAGCCCTGGGGCAGCGGGATTAGATGAGCAGTTCTTC.